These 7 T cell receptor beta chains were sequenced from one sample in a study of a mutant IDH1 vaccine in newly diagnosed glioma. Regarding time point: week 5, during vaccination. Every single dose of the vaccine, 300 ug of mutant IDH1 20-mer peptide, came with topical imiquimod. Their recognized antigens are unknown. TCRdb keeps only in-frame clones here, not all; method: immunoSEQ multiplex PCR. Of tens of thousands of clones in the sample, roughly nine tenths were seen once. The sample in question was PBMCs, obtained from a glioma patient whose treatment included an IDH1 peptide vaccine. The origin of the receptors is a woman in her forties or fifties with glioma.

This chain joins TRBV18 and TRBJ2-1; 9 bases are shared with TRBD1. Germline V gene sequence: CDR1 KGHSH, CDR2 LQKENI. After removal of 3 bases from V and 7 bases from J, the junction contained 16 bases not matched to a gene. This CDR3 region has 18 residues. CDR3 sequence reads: CASSPPNVYRGRGNEQFF. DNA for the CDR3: TGTGCCAGCTCACCCCCGAACGTTTACAGGGGGCGCGGAAATGAGCAGTTCTTC.

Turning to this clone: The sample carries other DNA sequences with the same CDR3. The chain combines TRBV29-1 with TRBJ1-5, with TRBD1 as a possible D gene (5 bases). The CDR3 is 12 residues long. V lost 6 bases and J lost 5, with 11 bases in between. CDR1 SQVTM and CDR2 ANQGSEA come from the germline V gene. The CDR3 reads CSVGARDQPQHF. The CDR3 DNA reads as TGCAGCGTCGGGGCTCGGGATCAGCCCCAGCATTTT.

CDR3 DNA sequence: TGTGCCAGCAGCTTAGCACTAGCGGGGCACTCCTACAATGAGCAGTTCTTC. It translates to CASSLALAGHSYNEQFF. The chain is built from TRBV7-8 and TRBJ2-1; 10 nucleotides agree with TRBD2. The CDR3 is 17 residues long. After removal of 0 bases from V and 0 bases from J, the junction contained 2 bases not matched to a gene. Germline CDR1 and CDR2: SGHVS and FQNEAQ.

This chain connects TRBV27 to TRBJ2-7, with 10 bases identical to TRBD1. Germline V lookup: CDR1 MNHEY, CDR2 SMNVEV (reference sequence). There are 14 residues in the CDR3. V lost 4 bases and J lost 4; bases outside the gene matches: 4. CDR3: CASSSGTGEYEQYF. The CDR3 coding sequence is TGTGCCAGCAGTTCCGGGACAGGGGAATACGAGCAGTACTTC.

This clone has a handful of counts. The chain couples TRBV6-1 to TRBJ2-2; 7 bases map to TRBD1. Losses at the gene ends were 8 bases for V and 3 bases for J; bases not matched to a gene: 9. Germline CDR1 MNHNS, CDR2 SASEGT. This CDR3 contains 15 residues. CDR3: CASRKTGLDTGELFF. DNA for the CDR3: TGTGCCAGCCGAAAGACAGGGTTGGACACCGGGGAGCTGTTTTTT.

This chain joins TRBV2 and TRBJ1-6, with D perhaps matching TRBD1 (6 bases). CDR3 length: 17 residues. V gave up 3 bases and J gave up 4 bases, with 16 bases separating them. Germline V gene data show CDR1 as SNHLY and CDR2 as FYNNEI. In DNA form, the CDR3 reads TGTGCCAGCAGTGAGGGGGCCGCTAGATCGTATAATTCACCCCTCCACTTT. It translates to CASSEGAARSYNSPLHF.

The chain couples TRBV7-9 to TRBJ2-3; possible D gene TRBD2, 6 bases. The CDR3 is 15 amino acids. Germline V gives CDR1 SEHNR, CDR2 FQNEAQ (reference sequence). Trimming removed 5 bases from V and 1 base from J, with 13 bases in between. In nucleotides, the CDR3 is TGTGCCAGCAGCACATTAGCGGACCGCACAGATACGCAGTATTTT. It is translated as CASSTLADRTDTQYF. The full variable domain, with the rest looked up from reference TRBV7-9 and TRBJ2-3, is DTGVSQNPRHKITKRGQNVTFRCDPISEHNRLYWYRQTLGQGPEFLTYFQNEAQLEKSRLLSDRFSAERPKGSFSTLEIQRTEQGDSAMYLCASSTLADRTDTQYFGPGTRLTVL.